The clone carrying this T cell receptor beta chain was observed a single time. The germline V and J ends were trimmed by 9 bases and 2 bases, with 17 bases remaining between them. Germline V gene data show CDR1 as MNHNS and CDR2 as SASEGT. The CDR3 is 14 amino acids. Amplification of the TCR beta CDR3 regions used RNA transcripts (as template). Investigators did first-round RT-PCR with HTBI primers, then second-round multiplex PCR. TCRdb reprocessed the multiplex PCR reads via MiXCR and lists one record per CDR3 protein. The sample comprises over 45,000 distinct CDR3 sequences, around 48% of which are singletons, and approximately 20% rests with the top ten. These data are taken from a study of Graves' ophthalmopathy and Graves' hyperthyroidism.

This rearrangement joins TRBV6-1 to TRBJ2-7; D is perhaps TRBD1 or TRBD2 (5 bases each). Material for sequencing was peripheral blood. The TCR sequence derives from an adult man with Graves' ophthalmopathy. The CDR3 region is CASTGAGQAYEQYF. The CDR3 bases are TGTGCCAGTACCGGGGCAGGCCAAGCCTACGAGCAGTACTTC.